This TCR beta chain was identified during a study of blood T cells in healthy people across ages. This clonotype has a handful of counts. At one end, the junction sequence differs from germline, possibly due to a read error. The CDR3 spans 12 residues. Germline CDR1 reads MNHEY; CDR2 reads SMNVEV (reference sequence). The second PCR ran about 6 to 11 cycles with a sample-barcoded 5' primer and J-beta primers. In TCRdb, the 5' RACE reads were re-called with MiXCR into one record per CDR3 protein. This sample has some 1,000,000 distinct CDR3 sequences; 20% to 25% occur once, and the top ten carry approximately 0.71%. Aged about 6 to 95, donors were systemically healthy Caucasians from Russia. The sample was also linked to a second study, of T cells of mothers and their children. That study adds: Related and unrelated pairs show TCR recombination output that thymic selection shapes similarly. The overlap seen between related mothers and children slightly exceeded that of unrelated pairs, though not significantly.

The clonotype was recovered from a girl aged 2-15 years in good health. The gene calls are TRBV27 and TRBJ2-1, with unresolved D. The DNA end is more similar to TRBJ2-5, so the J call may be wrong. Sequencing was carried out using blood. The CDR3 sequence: CASSNRQGTQYF. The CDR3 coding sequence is TGTGCCAGCAGTAACCGCCAAGGGACCCAGTACTTC.